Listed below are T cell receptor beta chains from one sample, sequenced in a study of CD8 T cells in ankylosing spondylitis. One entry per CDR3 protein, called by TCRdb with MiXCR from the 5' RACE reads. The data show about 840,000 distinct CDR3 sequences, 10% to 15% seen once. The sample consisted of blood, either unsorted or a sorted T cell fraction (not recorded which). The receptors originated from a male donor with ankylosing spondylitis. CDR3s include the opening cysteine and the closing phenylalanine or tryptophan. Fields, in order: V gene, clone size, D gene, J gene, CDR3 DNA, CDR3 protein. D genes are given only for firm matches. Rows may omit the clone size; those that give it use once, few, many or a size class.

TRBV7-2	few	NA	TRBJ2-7	TGTGCCAGCAGCTCCAGACACAGTAAGGTCTACGAGCAGTACTTC	CASSSRHSKVYEQYF
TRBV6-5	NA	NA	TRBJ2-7	TGTGCCAGCAGTTACTCATTTGGCAGGGCGGTGGGGGAGCAGTACTTC	CASSYSFGRAVGEQYF
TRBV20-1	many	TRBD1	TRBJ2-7	TGCAGTGCTGGGACCGCGACAGGGTTCTCCTACGAGCAGTACTTC	CSAGTATGFSYEQYF
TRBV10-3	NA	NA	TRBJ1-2	TGTGCCATCAGTGAGTCGGCAGGGGACTATGGCTACACCTTC	CAISESAGDYGYTF
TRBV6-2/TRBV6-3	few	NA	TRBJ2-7	TGTGCCAGCAGTTACCATGACAGGTCCGAGCAGTACTTC	CASSYHDRSEQYF
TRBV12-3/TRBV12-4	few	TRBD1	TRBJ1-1	TGTGCCAGCAGGCGGACAGGGAGGGTTAACACTGAAGCTTTCTTT	CASRRTGRVNTEAFF
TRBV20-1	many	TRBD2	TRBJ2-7	TGCAGTGCGACTAGCGGGAGCTCCTACGAGCAGTACTTC	CSATSGSSYEQYF
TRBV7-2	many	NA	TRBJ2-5	TGTGCCAGCAGCCGACAGGTCCAAGAGACCCAGTACTTC	CASSRQVQETQYF
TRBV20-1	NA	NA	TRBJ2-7	TGCAGTGCTAGCCCGGTCTACGAGCAGTACTTC	CSASPVYEQYF
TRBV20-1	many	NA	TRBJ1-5	TGCAGTGCTAGAGGGGGTCAGCCCCAGCATTTT	CSARGGQPQHF
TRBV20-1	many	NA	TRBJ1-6	TGCAGTGCCGAGAAAGGAGGAAGCGGGTATAATTCACCCCTCCACTTT	CSAEKGGSGYNSPLHF
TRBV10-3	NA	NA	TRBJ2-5	TGTGCCATCAGCCCCAATAAAGAGACCCAGTACTTC	CAISPNKETQYF
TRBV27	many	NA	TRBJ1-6	TGTGCCAGCAGTTTTGCCGGTTCACCCCTCCACTTT	CASSFAGSPLHF
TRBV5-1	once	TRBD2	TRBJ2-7	TGCGCCAGCAGTACGCTAGCGGGAGGTTACGAGCAGTACTTC	CASSTLAGGYEQYF
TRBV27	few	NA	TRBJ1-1	TGTGCCAGCAGTACACCTAGACAGAAAGAAGCTTTCTTT	CASSTPRQKEAFF
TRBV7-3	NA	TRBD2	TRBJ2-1	TGTGCCAGCAGCTCGCTCGGACTAGCGGGGGCTACCAATGAGCAGTTCTTC	CASSSLGLAGATNEQFF
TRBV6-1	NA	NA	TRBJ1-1	TGTGCCAGCACGGCAGCGGTAGGGAACACTGAAGCTTTCTTT	CASTAAVGNTEAFF
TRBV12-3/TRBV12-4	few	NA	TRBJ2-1	TGTGCCAGCAGTTTTCCCAGACCCCAGTCGTTCGAGCAGTTCTTC	CASSFPRPQSFEQFF
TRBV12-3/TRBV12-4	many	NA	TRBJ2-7	TGTGCCAGCACCCGAGCCGGGGCGGGTTCCTACGAGCAGTACTTC	CASTRAGAGSYEQYF
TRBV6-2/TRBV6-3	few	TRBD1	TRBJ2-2	TGTGCCAGCAGTGCCACCGGGACAGGCAAGAACACCGGGGAGCTGTTTTTT	CASSATGTGKNTGELFF
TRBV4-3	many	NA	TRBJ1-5	TGCGCCAGCAGCCAAGAAGGCGGGGGTGGGCCCCAGCATTTT	CASSQEGGGGPQHF
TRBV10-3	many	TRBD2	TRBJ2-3	TGTGCCATCAGTGAACTAGCGGGGAGCACAGATACGCAGTATTTT	CAISELAGSTDTQYF
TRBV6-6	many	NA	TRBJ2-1	TGTGCCAGCAGTTACCTGGCGGCCAATGAGCAGTTCTTC	CASSYLAANEQFF
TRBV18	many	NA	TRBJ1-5	TGTGCCAGCTCACCAGGAGGGAATCAGCCCCAGCATTTT	CASSPGGNQPQHF
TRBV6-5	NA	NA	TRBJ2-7	TGTGCCAGCAGTTACTATGAAGACTCGGGGGAGCAGTACTTC	CASSYYEDSGEQYF
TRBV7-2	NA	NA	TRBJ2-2	TGTGCCAGCAGCTCCGCCCGGGACACCTTTGTCGCCGGGGAGCTGTTTTTT	CASSSARDTFVAGELFF
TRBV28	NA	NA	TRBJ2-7	TGTGCCAGCAGTTTAAGTCAGGTCTACGAGCAGTACTTC	CASSLSQVYEQYF
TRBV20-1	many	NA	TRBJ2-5	TGCAGTGCTAGACGGGCAGGGATGGTCCAATTGGAGACCCAGTACTTC	CSARRAGMVQLETQYF
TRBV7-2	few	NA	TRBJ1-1	TGTGCCAGCAGCTTAAACCCGGGGACGATCACTGAAGCTTTCTTT	CASSLNPGTITEAFF
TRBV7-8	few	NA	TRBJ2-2	TGTGCCAGCCTGAAGGGACGGCCGAACACCGGGGAGCTGTTTTTT	CASLKGRPNTGELFF
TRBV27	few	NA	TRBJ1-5	TGTGCCAGCAGCCTTTTATCGTTCAAGGGGAATCAGCCCCAGCATTTT	CASSLLSFKGNQPQHF
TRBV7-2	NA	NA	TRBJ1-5	TGTGCCAGCAGCTCCGAAGTTGATCAGCCCCAGCATTTT	CASSSEVDQPQHF
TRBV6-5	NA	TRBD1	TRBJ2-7	TGTGCCAGCAGTTTTATCAGGGGGTACGAGCAGTACTTC	CASSFIRGYEQYF
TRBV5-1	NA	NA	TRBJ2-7	TGCGCCAGCAGCTTGGCTGCGGGGACGTATGGCGAGCAGTACTTC	CASSLAAGTYGEQYF
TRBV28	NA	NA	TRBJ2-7	TGTGCCAGCAGCCGACTACTCGCGATCAAGTACTTC	CASSRLLAIKYF
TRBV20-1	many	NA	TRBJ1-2	TGCAGTGCTGTGCCTGAAGCGGGGGGCTACACCTTC	CSAVPEAGGYTF
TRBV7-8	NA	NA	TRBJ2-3	TGTGCCAGCAGCTTAGCGACTAGTTTTCCAGATACGCAGTATTTT	CASSLATSFPDTQYF
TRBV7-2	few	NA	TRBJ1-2	TGTGCCAGCAGCCAATACGCCCAGGCCACCTCTAACTATGGCTACACCTTC	CASSQYAQATSNYGYTF
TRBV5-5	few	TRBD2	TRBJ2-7	TGTGCCAGCAGTTTGACCCGACTAGCGGCTTACGAGCAGTACTTC	CASSLTRLAAYEQYF
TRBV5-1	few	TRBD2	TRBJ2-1	TGCGCCAGCTTTCCCGCTAGCGGATCCTACAATGAGCAGTTCTTC	CASFPASGSYNEQFF
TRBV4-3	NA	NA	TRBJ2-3	TGCGCCAGCAGCCGAAGGGGGGGCTTTAGGCCCACAGATACGCAGTATTTT	CASSRRGGFRPTDTQYF
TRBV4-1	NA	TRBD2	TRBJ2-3	TGCGCCAGCAGCCAACCGTGGACTAGCGCTAGCAGGGGAACGCAGTATTTT	CASSQPWTSASRGTQYF
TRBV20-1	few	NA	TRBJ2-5	TGCAGTGCCCGTAATTCACCGGGAGAGACCCAGTACTTC	CSARNSPGETQYF
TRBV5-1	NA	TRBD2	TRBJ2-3	TGCGCCAGCAGCGGGCTCGGGCGGGAGAAGGCAGATACGCAGTATTTT	CASSGLGREKADTQYF
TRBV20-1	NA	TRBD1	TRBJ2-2	TGCAGTGCTAAGGGACAGGGCACCGGGGAGCTGTTTTTT	CSAKGQGTGELFF
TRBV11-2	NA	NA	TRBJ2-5	TGTGCCAGCAGCTTAGTCCGGCACCAAGAGACCCAGTACTTC	CASSLVRHQETQYF
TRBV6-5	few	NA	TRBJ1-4	TGTGCCAGCAGTTACTCGCCTGGGGGGCGTCGGGAAAAACTGTTTTTT	CASSYSPGGRREKLFF
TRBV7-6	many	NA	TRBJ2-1	TGTGCCAGCAGCCAAAGCCCCACTCTTAAGCAGTTCTTC	CASSQSPTLKQFF
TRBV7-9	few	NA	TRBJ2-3	TGTGCCAGCAGCTTCCACACTGTAGCGGATAGCACAGATACGCAGTATTTT	CASSFHTVADSTDTQYF
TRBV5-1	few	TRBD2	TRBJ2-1	TGCGCCAGCAGTTACAGACTAGCGGGAGGGCGGAATGAGCAGTCCTTC	CASSYRLAGGRNEQSF
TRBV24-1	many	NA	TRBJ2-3	TGTGCCACCAGTGATTTGGGACGATTCACAGATACGCAGTATTTT	CATSDLGRFTDTQYF
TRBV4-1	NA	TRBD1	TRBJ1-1	TGCGCCAGCAGCCCGATCGACAGGGGGCTGGGGGGGGGCAGTGAAGCTTTCTTT	CASSPIDRGLGGGSEAFF
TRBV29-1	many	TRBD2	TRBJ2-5	TGCAGCGTGACGCGGTTACTAGCGGGAGAGACCCAGTACTTC	CSVTRLLAGETQYF
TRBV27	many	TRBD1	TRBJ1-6	TGTGCCAGCAGTCCCGGGACAGAGAGTTCACCCCTCCACTTT	CASSPGTESSPLHF
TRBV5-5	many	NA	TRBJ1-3	TGTGCCAGCAGCTTGTCAGATGGAAACACCATATATTTT	CASSLSDGNTIYF
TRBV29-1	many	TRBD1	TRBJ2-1	TGCAGCGTTGTTGGGGACAGGGGCTCCTACAATGAGCAGTTCTTC	CSVVGDRGSYNEQFF
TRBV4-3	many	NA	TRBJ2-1	TGCGCCAGCAGCCAAAATCCTGAGAGCTCCTACAATGAGCAGTTCTTC	CASSQNPESSYNEQFF
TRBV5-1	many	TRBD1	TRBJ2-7	TGCGCCAGCAGCTCTAGGGCGGGACAGGCCTCCTACGAGCAGTACTTC	CASSSRAGQASYEQYF
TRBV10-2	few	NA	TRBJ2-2	TGCGCCAGCACTGTCAGGGTGGGCACCGGGGAGCTGTTTTTT	CASTVRVGTGELFF
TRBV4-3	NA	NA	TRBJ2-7	TGCGCCAGCAGCCGAGAGGGACTTTACGAGCAGTACTTC	CASSREGLYEQYF